Below are 2 T cell receptor beta chains sequenced from a single sample in a study of blood T cell repertoires in COVID-19. Using immunoSEQ multiplex PCR, the repertoire was profiled, and TCRdb retains in-frame clones only, with some absent. Here the sample spans some 350,000 clones, 90% being singletons. Sequencing used peripheral blood. The origin of the receptors is a man aged 18 to 35 with active or convalescent COVID-19.

This chain uses TRBV6-5 with TRBJ1-5, with a possible D match to TRBD1 (5 bases). This CDR3 contains 15 residues. The V gene lost 0 bases and the J gene lost 3 bases, with 9 bases spanning the gap. Germline loops: CDR1 MNHEY, CDR2 SVGAGI. CDR3 protein: CASSYSHRINQPQHF. The CDR3 DNA sequence: TGTGCCAGCAGTTACTCCCACAGGATCAATCAGCCCCAGCATTTT.

This sequence joins TRBV19 and TRBJ1-2; 7 nucleotides align to TRBD1. V was clipped by 6 bases and J by 3 bases; unmatched bases: 13. This CDR3 is 16 amino acids long. CDR1 and CDR2 from the germline V gene are LNHDA and SQIVND (reference sequence). The CDR3 reads CASRDGRGTLDYGYTF. The CDR3 DNA reads as TGTGCCAGTAGAGACGGCAGGGGGACCCTCGACTATGGCTACACCTTC.